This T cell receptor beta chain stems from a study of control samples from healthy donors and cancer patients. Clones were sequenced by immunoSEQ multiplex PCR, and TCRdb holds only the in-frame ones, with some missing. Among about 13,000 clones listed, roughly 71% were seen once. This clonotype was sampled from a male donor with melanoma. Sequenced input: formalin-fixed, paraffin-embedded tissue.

CDR3 in amino acids: CASSIAKRDNYNSPLHF. As DNA, the CDR3 is TGTGCCAGTAGTATAGCGAAACGGGACAACTATAATTCACCCCTCCACTTT. The chain links TRBV19 to TRBJ1-6, with a tentative D call TRBD1 (6 bases). Germline V gene sequence: CDR1 LNHDA, CDR2 SQIVND (reference sequence). The ends were cut back, 1 base at V and 3 bases at J, with 13 bases in the middle. The CDR3 is made up of 17 amino acids.